The table lists the clone carrying this T cell receptor beta chain with many counts. Antigen unknown. Every cDNA TCR molecule received its own unique molecular identifier. TCRdb reanalysed the 5' RACE reads using MiXCR and keeps one entry per CDR3 protein. The table includes 2,700 or so distinct CDR3 sequences, 6% to 9.5% detected once. Time point described: sample taken at primary tumor resection. Unsorted whole RNA of tumor, nontumor lung or frozen PBMC was sequenced. The record originates from a study of spatial heterogeneity in lung cancer. On the study more broadly: Strongly correlated with TCR transcript counts in tumor regions was a T cell module score, which was a transcriptional module score calculated from matched bulk RNA-seq.

With 5 bases removed from V and 7 bases from J, the gap between germline ends came to 29 bases. CDR1 and CDR2 from the germline V gene are SEHNR and FQNEAQ (reference sequence). The CDR3 extends over 18 amino acids. The study's findings and limits: For expanded intratumoral alpha and beta TCRs, counts tracked tumor mutation counts.

The V and J genes are TRBV7-9 and TRBJ1-2; a possible D gene is TRBD1 (6 bases). This clonotype was sampled from a female donor with early-stage non-small cell lung cancer. Sequencing was performed on lung tumor tissue, taken at surgery. The CDR3, as DNA: TGTGCCAGCAGCCGTAGCCGGGACCAAACAGGGTTTGGCGTTGGCTACACCTTC. Translating it yields CASSRSRDQTGFGVGYTF. Combining the CDR3 with reference TRBV7-9 and TRBJ1-2 gives the whole variable domain DTGVSQNPRHKITKRGQNVTFRCDPISEHNRLYWYRQTLGQGPEFLTYFQNEAQLEKSRLLSDRFSAERPKGSFSTLEIQRTEQGDSAMYLCASSRSRDQTGFGVGYTFGSGTRLTVV.